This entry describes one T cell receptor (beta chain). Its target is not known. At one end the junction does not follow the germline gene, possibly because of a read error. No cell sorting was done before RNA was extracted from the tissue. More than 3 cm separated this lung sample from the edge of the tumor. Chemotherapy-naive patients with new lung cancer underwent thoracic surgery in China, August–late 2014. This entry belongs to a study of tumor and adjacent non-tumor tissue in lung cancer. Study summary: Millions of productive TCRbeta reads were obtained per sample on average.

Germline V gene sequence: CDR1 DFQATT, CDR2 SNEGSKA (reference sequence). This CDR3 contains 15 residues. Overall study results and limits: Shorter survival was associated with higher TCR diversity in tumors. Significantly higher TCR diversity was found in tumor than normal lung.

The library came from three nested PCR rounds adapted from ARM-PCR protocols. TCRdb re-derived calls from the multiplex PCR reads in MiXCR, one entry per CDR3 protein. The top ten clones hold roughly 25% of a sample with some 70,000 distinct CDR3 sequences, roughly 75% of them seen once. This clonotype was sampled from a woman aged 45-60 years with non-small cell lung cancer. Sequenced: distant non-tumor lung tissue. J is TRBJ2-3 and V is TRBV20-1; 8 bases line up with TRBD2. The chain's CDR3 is CSAKDLAGSTDTQYF. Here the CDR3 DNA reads TGCAGTGCTAAAGACTTAGCGGGAAGCACTGATACGCAGTATTTT.